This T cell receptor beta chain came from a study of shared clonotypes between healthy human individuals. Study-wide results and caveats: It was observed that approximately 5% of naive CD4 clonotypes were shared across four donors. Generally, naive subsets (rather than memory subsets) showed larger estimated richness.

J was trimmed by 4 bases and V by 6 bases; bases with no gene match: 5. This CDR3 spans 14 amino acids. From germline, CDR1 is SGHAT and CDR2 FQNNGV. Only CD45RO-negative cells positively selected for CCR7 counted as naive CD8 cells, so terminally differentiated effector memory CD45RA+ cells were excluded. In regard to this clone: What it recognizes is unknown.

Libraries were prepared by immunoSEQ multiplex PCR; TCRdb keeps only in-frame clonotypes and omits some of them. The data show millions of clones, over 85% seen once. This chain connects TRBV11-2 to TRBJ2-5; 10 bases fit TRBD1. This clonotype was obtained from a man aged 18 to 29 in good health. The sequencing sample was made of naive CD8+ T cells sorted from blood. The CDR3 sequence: CASRSRDRGETQYF. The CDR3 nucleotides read TGTGCCAGCAGATCCCGGGACAGGGGAGAGACCCAGTACTTC.